One sample yielded the 20 T cell receptor beta chains listed below, sequenced in a study of cytomegalovirus exposure and HLA in healthy donors (dated 2017 in TCRdb). Library preparation used the immunoSEQ multiplex PCR assay. The multiplex PCR relied on a mix of 60 forward primers for TCR Vbeta segments and 13 reverse primers for TCR Jbeta segments. This is the immuneACCESS table as TCRdb keeps it, with only in-frame sequences that have V and J called. A part of the clones is gone; compared with another copy, unresolved V genes explain less than half, and the rest is unexplained. Here the sample has a few hundred thousand clones; around 80% occur a single time. The ten largest clones add up to about 0.6% of the sample. Sequencing used PBMCs. These receptor sequences come from a woman aged 40 to 55 in good health and CMV-seronegative.

The gene calls are TRBV7-9 and TRBJ2-7; maybe TRBD1 (5 bases). The CDR3 totals 14 residues. Germline values: CDR1 SEHNR, CDR2 FQNEAQ (reference sequence). Trimming removed 3 bases from V and 3 bases from J, with 12 bases in between. This CDR3 reads CASSLSQVFYEQYF. CDR3 DNA: TGTGCCAGCAGCTTGTCACAGGTTTTCTACGAGCAGTACTTC. Full variable domain (outside the CDR3, taken from reference TRBV7-9 and TRBJ2-7): DTGVSQNPRHKITKRGQNVTFRCDPISEHNRLYWYRQTLGQGPEFLTYFQNEAQLEKSRLLSDRFSAERPKGSFSTLEIQRTEQGDSAMYLCASSLSQVFYEQYFGPGTRLTVT.

The chain joins TRBV5-6 to TRBJ1-6; D call uncertain. This CDR3 contains 14 residues. Germline CDR1 SGHDT, CDR2 YYEEEE. V was trimmed by 0 bases and J by 8 bases, leaving 9 bases between them. The CDR3 region has the DNA TGTGCCAGCAGCTTGGGTATCTCCCATTCACCCCTCCACTTT. This codes for CASSLGISHSPLHF. Filled out from reference TRBV5-6 and TRBJ1-6, the complete variable domain reads DAGVTQSPTHLIKTRGQQVTLRCSPKSGHDTVSWYQQALGQGPQFIFQYYEEEERQRGNFPDRFSGHQFPNYSSELNVNALLLGDSALYLCASSLGISHSPLHFGNGTRLTVT.

The CDR3 bases are TGCAGTGCTCAAGGTGGGCAGGGCCAGTACTTC. Translated, it gives CSAQGGQGQYF. The V and J genes are TRBV20-1 and TRBJ2-7; a weak D match, TRBD1 (5 bases). V lost 5 bases and J 10 bases, leaving 15 bases between the germline ends. CDR3 size: 11 residues. In germline, CDR1 is DFQATT, CDR2 SNEGSKA (reference sequence).

CDR3 DNA sequence: TGTGCCAGCTCACCTAGACCGCCGGAGTATGGCTACACCTTC. It is translated as CASSPRPPEYGYTF. The chain recombines TRBV18 with TRBJ1-2; no clear D gene. The CDR3 is 14 residues long. V gave up 3 bases and J gave up 5 bases, with 13 bases separating them. Germline CDR1 and CDR2: KGHSH and LQKENI.

This rearrangement joins TRBV11-3 to TRBJ2-7, with 8 bases identical to TRBD1. The germline V gene has CDR1 SGHNT and CDR2 YENEEA. V shed 4 bases and J 1 base; nucleotides not matched to a gene: 6. The CDR3 length is 15 residues. The CDR3 region has the DNA TGTGCCAGCAGCTCCGGACAGGGCGTTTCCTACGAGCAGTACTTC. Translated, it gives CASSSGQGVSYEQYF.

This clone was counted between two and nine times. This rearrangement joins TRBV5-4 to TRBJ2-1, with D possibly TRBD2 on 7 matching bases. Germline V lookup: CDR1 SGHNT, CDR2 YYREEE (reference sequence). Trimming left V 4 bases short and J 4 bases short, with 15 bases between. This CDR3 is built from 15 residues. The CDR3 DNA reads TGTGCCAGCAGCATGAGCGGGGACATGTACAATGAGCAGTTCTTC. The encoded protein is CASSMSGDMYNEQFF.

The chain recombines TRBV29-1 with TRBJ1-1, with D possibly being TRBD1 (6 bases). The CDR3 loop spans 12 amino acids. Per the germline V gene, CDR1 is SQVTM and CDR2 is ANQGSEA. The germline V and J ends were trimmed by 1 base and 5 bases, with 8 bases remaining between them. CDR3 protein: CSVEGGRTEAFF. CDR3 sequence (DNA): TGCAGCGTTGAAGGGGGGCGGACTGAAGCTTTCTTT. Filled out from reference TRBV29-1 and TRBJ1-1, the complete variable domain reads SAVISQKPSRDICQRGTSLTIQCQVDSQVTMMFWYRQQPGQSLTLIATANQGSEATYESGFVIDKFPISRPNLTFSTLTVSNMSPEDSSIYLCSVEGGRTEAFFGQGTRLTVV.

This sequence joins TRBV6-1 and TRBJ2-2, with TRBD2 matching over 9 bases. The germline CDR1 and CDR2 sequences are MNHNS and SASEGT. The ends lost 2 bases at V and 0 bases at J; junction bases unmatched: 4. This CDR3 has 17 amino acids. CDR3 sequence: CASSERAGGANTGELFF. CDR3 DNA: TGTGCCAGCAGTGAAAGAGCGGGGGGCGCGAACACCGGGGAGCTGTTTTTT.

The sample holds a few counts of this clone. The rearrangement uses TRBV4-2 and TRBJ2-6, with D possibly TRBD1 on 6 matching bases. The V gene's germline CDR1 is LGHNA and CDR2 YNFKEQ. V gave up 1 base and J gave up 0 bases, with 13 bases separating them. This CDR3 contains 18 residues. The CDR3 reads CASSQAAGVVSGANVLTF. The CDR3 DNA sequence: TGTGCCAGCAGCCAAGCGGCAGGGGTCGTCTCTGGGGCCAACGTCCTGACTTTC.

The CDR3 loop reads CASSPAGGLNTGELFF. DNA of the CDR3: TGTGCCAGCAGTCCGGCGGGGGGGCTTAACACCGGGGAGCTGTTTTTT. The chain couples TRBV28 to TRBJ2-2, with 9 positions matching TRBD2. J gave up 2 bases and V 5 bases, and 6 bases lay outside the gene matches. There are 16 residues in the CDR3. Germline loops: CDR1 MDHEN, CDR2 SYDVKM.

The chain joins TRBV28 to TRBJ1-2, with 9 bases identical to TRBD1. Per the germline V gene, CDR1 is MDHEN and CDR2 is SYDVKM. The CDR3 spans 15 residues. The junction had 10 bases not matched to a gene; V was cut back by 3 bases and J by 8 bases. The CDR3 DNA follows: TGTGCCAGCAGTTTGGAAGGACAGGGGATGGGGGGCTACACCTTC. It specifies CASSLEGQGMGGYTF.

V usage is TRBV5-4 and J usage is TRBJ2-3; tentatively, D is TRBD2 (6 bases). V lost 5 bases and J 7 bases, leaving 14 bases between the germline ends. Germline CDR1 reads SGHNT; CDR2 reads YYREEE (reference sequence). This CDR3 has 13 residues. The chain's CDR3 is CASSGGFLYTQYF. CDR3 sequence (DNA): TGTGCCAGCAGTGGGGGGTTTCTGTATACGCAGTATTTT.

The chain carries TRBV18 and TRBJ1-1, with TRBD1 as a possible D gene (6 bases). Per germline, CDR1 KGHSH and CDR2 LQKENI. Trimming removed 4 bases at V and 1 base at J, with 13 bases between. The CDR3 is 15 residues long. CDR3 DNA: TGTGCCAGCTCACGCGGGGGGGCCGCGAACACTGAAGCTTTCTTT. Translated: CASSRGGAANTEAFF.

The chain combines TRBV11-2 with TRBJ1-3, with D hard to call. The CDR3 extends over 14 amino acids. Germline assignment: CDR1 SGHAT and CDR2 FQNNGV. The ends were cut back, 5 bases at V and 0 bases at J, with 8 bases in the middle. Written as DNA, the CDR3 is TGTGCCAGCAGCCGAGACAACTCTGGAAACACCATATATTTT. Translating it yields CASSRDNSGNTIYF.

This rearrangement joins TRBV5-1 to TRBJ2-5; 9 nucleotides line up with TRBD1. The germline gives CDR1 SGHRS, CDR2 YFSETQ. This CDR3 is 13 amino acids long. The V gene end was trimmed by 4 bases and the J gene end by 5 bases; junction bases not matched to a gene: 3. The CDR3 DNA reads TGCGCCAGCAGCATACAGGGGGCGGAGACCCAGTACTTC. This gives the protein CASSIQGAETQYF.

V is TRBV2 and J is TRBJ2-2; a weak D match, TRBD1 (6 bases). The CDR3 spans 15 residues. V was shortened by 4 bases and J by 4 bases, with 13 bases between the two germline ends. Germline V CDR1 and CDR2: SNHLY, FYNNEI. CDR3 protein: CASSGAHRATGELFF. In DNA, the CDR3 is TGTGCCAGCAGTGGCGCCCACAGGGCCACCGGGGAGCTGTTTTTT.

This clone has a single count. The chain joins TRBV7-3 to TRBJ1-1; D possibly corresponds to TRBD1 (5 bases). Germline V gene data show CDR1 as SGHTA and CDR2 as FQGTGA. V lost 5 bases to trimming and J lost 1 base, with 8 bases between them. This CDR3 is built from 13 residues. CDR3 sequence: CASSRGQNTEAFF. The DNA of the CDR3 is TGTGCCAGCAGCCGAGGACAGAACACTGAAGCTTTCTTT.

This clone was found once. This rearrangement joins TRBV5-1 to TRBJ1-2; no clear D. Trimming took 3 bases from V and 8 from J, leaving 17 bases between them. CDR1 is SGHRS, CDR2 YFSETQ, per germline. The CDR3 is made up of 14 amino acids. The CDR3 nucleotides read TGCGCCAGCAGCTCAGAACACGGGATCCCGGGCTACACCTTC. Amino acid sequence: CASSSEHGIPGYTF.

The V gene is TRBV10-2, the J gene TRBJ2-5; D is perhaps TRBD1 (6 bases). The CDR3 length is 13 residues. V lost 8 bases and J 4 bases, leaving 14 bases between the germline ends. Germline CDR1 reads WSHSY; CDR2 reads SAAADI. CDR3 nucleotides: TGCGCCAGCGGGGGCGGAGGCCCAGAGACCCAGTACTTC. It translates to CASGGGGPETQYF.

This chain links TRBV25-1 with TRBJ2-3; 7 bases map to TRBD2. The CDR3 extends over 16 amino acids. Trimming removed 5 bases from V and 1 base from J; junction bases left unmatched: 9. Germline V lookup: CDR1 MGHDK, CDR2 SYGVNS. DNA for the CDR3: TGTGCCAGCAGTACGCCCCTTGGGGGGGGCACAGATACGCAGTATTTT. It translates to CASSTPLGGGTDTQYF.